Sequencing of this T cell receptor (beta chain) was carried out in a study of cytomegalovirus exposure and HLA in healthy donors. Looked up from germline, CDR1 is KGHSH and CDR2 is LQKENI. The CDR3 extends over 15 amino acids. Trimming cost V 3 bases and J 3 bases, with 14 bases left between them. Produced via immunoSEQ multiplex PCR; TCRdb's table is partial and in-frame only. This sample has 100,000 or so clones, with about 85% found just once. The donors were in the roughly 120-subject validation cohort; that cohort was separate from the roughly 680-subject first cohort. Sample: PBMCs. This chain joins TRBV18 and TRBJ1-1; possibly TRBD1 for D (5 bases). The sequence was obtained from a man between 18 and 35 years old in good health and CMV-seropositive. CDR3 nucleotides: TGTGCCAGCTCACCCCAGGGAGGAGGGGACACTGAAGCTTTCTTT. It yields the protein CASSPQGGGDTEAFF.